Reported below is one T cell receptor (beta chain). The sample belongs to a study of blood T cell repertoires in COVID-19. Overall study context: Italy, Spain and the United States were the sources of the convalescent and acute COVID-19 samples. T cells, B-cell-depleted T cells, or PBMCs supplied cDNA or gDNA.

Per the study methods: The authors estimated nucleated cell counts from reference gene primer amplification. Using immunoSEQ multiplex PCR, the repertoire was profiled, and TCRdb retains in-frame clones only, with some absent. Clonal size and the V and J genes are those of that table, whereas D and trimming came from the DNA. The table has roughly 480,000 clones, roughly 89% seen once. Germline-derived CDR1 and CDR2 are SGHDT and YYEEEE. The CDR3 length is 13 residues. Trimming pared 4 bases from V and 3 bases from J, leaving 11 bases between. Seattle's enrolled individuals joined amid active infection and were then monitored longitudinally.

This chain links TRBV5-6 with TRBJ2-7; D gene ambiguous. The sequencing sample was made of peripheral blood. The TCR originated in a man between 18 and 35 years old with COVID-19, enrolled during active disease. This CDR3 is CASSVDTNYEQYF. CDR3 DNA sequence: TGTGCCAGCAGCGTCGACACAAACTACGAGCAGTACTTC.